This T cell receptor (beta chain) was identified during a study of shared clonotypes between healthy human individuals. Overall study context: With ages of 18 to 49, the donors were a couple of women and three men. Study conclusions and caveats: Clonotypes shared by all four donors outscored non-shared clonotypes in generation probability.

Clones were sequenced by immunoSEQ multiplex PCR, and TCRdb holds only the in-frame ones, with some missing. Of about 600,000 clones listed, just under 97% were seen once; the top ten hold over 0.09%. Naive CD8 cells were CD45RO-negative, positively selected for CCR7, excluding terminally differentiated effector memory CD45RA+ cells. HIV-negative, healthy adults without recent acute infections or vaccinations were the donors. Everyone who donated was a Caucasian adult who lived in Nashville, Tennessee. The CDR3 consists of 12 residues. Germline V gives CDR1 SQVTM, CDR2 ANQGSEA. Trimming left V 4 bases short and J 2 bases short, with 9 bases between. Details on this clone: Its antigen is not known.

The source of this sequence is a woman in her twenties or thirties in good health. V usage is TRBV29-1 and J usage is TRBJ2-7; no definite D call. Sequenced material: naive CD8+ T cells sorted from blood. The CDR3 DNA sequence: TGCAGCGTTGTTGGTTCAACCTACGAGCAGTACTTC. It encodes CSVVGSTYEQYF.